This entry features one T cell receptor (beta chain) sequence. Its antigen is still unknown. Repertoires were generated with immunoSEQ multiplex PCR, while TCRdb's copy carries only in-frame clones and drops some. The repertoire holds about 5,500 clones, approximately 90% seen once, with roughly 53% in the top ten. The sample is drawn from a study of regulatory and conventional T cells in RAG deficiency. Findings and limits, study-wide: Shannon entropy was markedly lower and Simpson indices higher in RAG-deficient patients than control T-cell subsets. These Omenn syndrome Treg sorts may hold peripherally activated cells instead. Shorter CDR3s in all patient subsets; >85% Treg-Tconv overlap in Omenn.

Trimming cost V 3 bases and J 6 bases, with 7 bases left between them. The germline V gene encodes CDR1 MDHEN and CDR2 SYDVKM. The CDR3 has 12 amino acids. The sample was CD8+ T cells sorted from blood. The chain employs TRBV28 and TRBJ2-3; TRBD1 might be the D (5 bases). This clonotype was obtained from a human donor with RAG deficiency presenting as severe combined immunodeficiency. DNA of the CDR3: TGTGCCAGCAGTTTCAGGGTGGATACGCAGTATTTT. Translated, it gives CASSFRVDTQYF.